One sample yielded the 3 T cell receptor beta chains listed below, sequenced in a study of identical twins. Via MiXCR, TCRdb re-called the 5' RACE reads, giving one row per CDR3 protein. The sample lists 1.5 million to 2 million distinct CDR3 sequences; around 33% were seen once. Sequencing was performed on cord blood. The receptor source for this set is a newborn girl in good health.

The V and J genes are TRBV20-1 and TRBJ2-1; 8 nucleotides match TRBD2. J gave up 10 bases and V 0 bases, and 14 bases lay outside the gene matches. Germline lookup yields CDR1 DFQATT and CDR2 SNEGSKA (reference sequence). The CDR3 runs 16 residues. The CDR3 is CSARDFSGVGSYEQFF. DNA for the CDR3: TGCAGTGCTAGAGATTTTAGCGGGGTCGGGTCCTACGAGCAGTTCTTC.

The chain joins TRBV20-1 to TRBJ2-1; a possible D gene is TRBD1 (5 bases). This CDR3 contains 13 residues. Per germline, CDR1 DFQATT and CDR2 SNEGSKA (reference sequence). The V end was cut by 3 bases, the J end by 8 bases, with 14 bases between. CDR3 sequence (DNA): TGCAGTGCTAGGCAGGGCCGGGCACATGAGCAGTTCTTC. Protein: CSARQGRAHEQFF.

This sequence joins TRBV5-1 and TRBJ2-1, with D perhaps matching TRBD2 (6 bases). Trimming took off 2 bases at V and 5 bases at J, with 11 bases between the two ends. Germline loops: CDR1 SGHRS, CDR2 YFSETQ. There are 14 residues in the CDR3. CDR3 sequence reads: CASSFGVADNEQFF. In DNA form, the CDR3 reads TGCGCCAGCAGCTTCGGGGTAGCGGACAATGAGCAGTTCTTC.